A selection of T cell receptor beta chains follows, all from one sample in a study of OX40 agonist ivuxolimab in advanced cancers. Clones were sequenced by immunoSEQ multiplex PCR, and TCRdb holds only the in-frame ones, with some missing. This sample has tens of thousands of clones, with about 93% found just once. The sequencing used CD4+ or CD8+ T cells sorted from blood, collected in a trial of the OX40 agonist ivuxolimab. The receptors were sampled from an adult with an advanced solid tumor such as melanoma, head and neck, liver or kidney cancer. CDR3s leave out the opening cysteine and the closing phenylalanine or tryptophan. The order of the fields is CDR3 length, J gene, V gene, CDR3 protein.

10,TRBJ2-7,TRBV29-1,SVREGSYEQY
12,TRBJ2-4,TRBV27,ASSPSGAKNIQY
10,TRBJ1-1,TRBV9,ARQGRNTEAF
13,TRBJ1-1,TRBV6-5,ASSYSHLMNTEAF
11,TRBJ2-3,TRBV30,AWNTGRVDTQY
13,TRBJ1-5,TRBV7-8,ASSLAGAQNQPQH
12,TRBJ2-7,TRBV6-5,ASSPRGAGDEQY
13,TRBJ2-7,TRBV5-1,ASQDGTGVPYEQY
14,TRBJ2-1,TRBV6-5,ASSYVAGEGKNEQF
10,TRBJ2-5,TRBV5-4,ASVVDQETQY
13,TRBJ2-1,TRBV5-1,ASSTGLAGDNEQF
15,TRBJ2-2,TRBV27,ASTPTLGQYYTGELF
7,TRBJ2-7,TRBV27,ASGPEQY
18,TRBJ2-1,TRBV28,ASSLSPGLADTSSYNEQF
13,TRBJ2-7,TRBV11-3,ASSLDRPAWNEQY
12,TRBJ1-4,TRBV6-1,ASSEAATNEKLF
13,TRBJ2-7,TRBV28,ASSLSQGLAYEQY
13,TRBJ1-4,TRBV19,ASSIEILSGEKLF
11,TRBJ2-1,TRBV7-9,ASSSGTYNEQF
10,TRBJ2-1,TRBV29-1,SVHRADNEQF
14,TRBJ2-7,TRBV5-1,ASSPGTSGSGYEQY
9,TRBJ2-3,TRBV28,ASSWGDTQY
14,TRBJ2-1,TRBV19,ASTPTPATSYNEQF
13,TRBJ2-7,TRBV27,ASSLSPDINHEQY
12,TRBJ2-1,TRBV5-4,ASSLGDSGNEQF